This TCR beta chain was obtained from a study of radiation and T cells in renal cell carcinoma. Study summary: Nephrectomy followed 15 Gy stereotactic body radiation by 4 weeks.

For this clone: As yet, its antigen is unknown. Relative to the germline gene, one junction end is altered; a read error may explain this.

Time point noted: blood 2 weeks post-SBRT. Treatment of the sample: 15 Gy SBRT to primary tumor, nephrectomy 4 weeks later. Radiation-treated patients gave blood at baseline, week 2 and week 4. Findings and limits, study-wide: Top tumor clonotypes rose in blood 2 weeks post-radiation, then contracted. Pretreatment tumor biopsies were lacking, so baseline clonotypes are unknown.

This CDR3 spans 17 amino acids. Germline V CDR1 and CDR2: SGHTA, FQGNSA. The data were produced by immunoSEQ multiplex PCR, yet TCRdb's version contains in-frame clones alone and is incomplete. The sample yields 150,000 to 190,000 clones, roughly 90% seen once. This chain links TRBV7-2 with TRBJ2-2, with D possibly being TRBD1 (6 bases). Material: blood, obtained from a patient whose treatment included radiotherapy and nephrectomy. The source of this sequence is a woman in her forties or fifties with renal cell carcinoma. This CDR3 reads CASSLGSIGGITGELLF. The CDR3 region has the DNA TGTGCCAGCAGCTTAGGAAGTATAGGGGGAATCACCGGGGAGCTGCTTTTT.